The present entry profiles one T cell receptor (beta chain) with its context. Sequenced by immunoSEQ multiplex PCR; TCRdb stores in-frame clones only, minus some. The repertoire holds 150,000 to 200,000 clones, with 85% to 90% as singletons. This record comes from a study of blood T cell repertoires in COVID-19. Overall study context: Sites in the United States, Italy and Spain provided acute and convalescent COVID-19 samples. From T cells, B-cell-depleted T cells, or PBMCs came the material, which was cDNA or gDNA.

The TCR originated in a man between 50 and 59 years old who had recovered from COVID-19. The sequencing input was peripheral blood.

In nucleotides, the CDR3 is TGTGCCAGCAGCTTGTTTCGGGACAGTCTAGCCAAAAACATTCAGTACTTC. This encodes CASSLFRDSLAKNIQYF. J is TRBJ2-4 and V is TRBV5-6; 7 nucleotides align to TRBD1. The J segment lost 0 bases and the V segment lost 1 base, leaving 7 bases of the junction unmatched. The CDR3 runs to 17 residues. Per the germline V gene, CDR1 is SGHDT and CDR2 is YYEEEE.